A single sample is the source of the 2 T cell receptor beta chains below, sequenced in a study of blood T cell repertoires in COVID-19. Method: immunoSEQ multiplex PCR; TCRdb's copy keeps in-frame clones and lacks some. The table shows under 100,000 clones, with approximately 91% occurring only once. Sequencing input: peripheral blood. These receptors all stem from a man aged 55 to 70 with COVID-19, enrolled during active disease.

In DNA form, the CDR3 reads TGCGCCAGCAGCTTCCTTTCCGGGGGGCGCACTGAAGCTTTCTTT. Its translation: CASSFLSGGRTEAFF. The chain joins TRBV5-1 to TRBJ1-1; D might be TRBD1 (6 bases). This CDR3 contains 15 residues. V lost 2 bases and J lost 4, with 15 bases in between. Germline loops: CDR1 SGHRS, CDR2 YFSETQ.

A single count supports this clone. The chain carries TRBV4-3 and TRBJ2-2, with D possibly matching TRBD2 (6 bases). Germline-derived CDR1 and CDR2 are LGHNA and YSLEER. The ends were cut back, 0 bases at V and 5 bases at J, with 13 bases in the middle. CDR3 length: 16 amino acids. The chain's CDR3 is CASSQDTGVGTGELFF. CDR3 nucleotides: TGCGCCAGCAGCCAAGATACGGGAGTAGGGACCGGGGAGCTGTTTTTT.